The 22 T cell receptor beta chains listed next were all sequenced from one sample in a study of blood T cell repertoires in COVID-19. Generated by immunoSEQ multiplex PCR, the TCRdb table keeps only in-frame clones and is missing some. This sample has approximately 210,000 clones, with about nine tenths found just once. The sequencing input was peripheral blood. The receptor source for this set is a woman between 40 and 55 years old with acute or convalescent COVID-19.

CDR3 sequence reads: CATSRGTGASTEAFF. Written as DNA, the CDR3 is TGTGCCACCAGCAGGGGGACAGGGGCCAGCACTGAAGCTTTCTTT. The chain is built from TRBV15 and TRBJ1-1; 10 bases agree with TRBD1. Germline V gene lookup returns CDR1 LNHNV and CDR2 YYDKDF (reference sequence). The CDR3 is made up of 15 amino acids. With 3 bases clipped from V and 4 bases from J, the junction kept 5 bases outside the gene matches.

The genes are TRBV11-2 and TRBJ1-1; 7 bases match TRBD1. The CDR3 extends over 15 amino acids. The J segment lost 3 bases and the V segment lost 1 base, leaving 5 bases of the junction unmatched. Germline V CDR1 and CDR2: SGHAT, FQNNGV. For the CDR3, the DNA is TGTGCCAGCAGCTTAGTTCGACAGGGCCACACTGAAGCTTTCTTT. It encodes CASSLVRQGHTEAFF.

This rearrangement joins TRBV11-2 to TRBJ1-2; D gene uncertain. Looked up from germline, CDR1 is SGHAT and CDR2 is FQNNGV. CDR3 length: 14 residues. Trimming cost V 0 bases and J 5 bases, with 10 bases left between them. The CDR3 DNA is TGTGCCAGCAGCTTAGACCGGGAGAGATATGGCTACACCTTC. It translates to CASSLDRERYGYTF.

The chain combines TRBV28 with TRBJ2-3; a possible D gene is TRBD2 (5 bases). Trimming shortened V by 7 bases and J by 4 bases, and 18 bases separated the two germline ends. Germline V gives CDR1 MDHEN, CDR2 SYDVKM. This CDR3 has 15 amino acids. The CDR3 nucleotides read TGTGCCAGCACTCGTGGGGATGCGAGGGCAGATACGCAGTATTTT. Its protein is CASTRGDARADTQYF.

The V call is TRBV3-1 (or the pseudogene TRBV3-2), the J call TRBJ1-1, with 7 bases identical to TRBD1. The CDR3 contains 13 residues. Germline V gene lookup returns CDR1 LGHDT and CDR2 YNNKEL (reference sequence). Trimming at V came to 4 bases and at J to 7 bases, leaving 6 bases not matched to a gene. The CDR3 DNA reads TGTGCCAGCAGCCTTACAGGGGAAGGTGAAGCTTTCTTT. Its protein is CASSLTGEGEAFF.

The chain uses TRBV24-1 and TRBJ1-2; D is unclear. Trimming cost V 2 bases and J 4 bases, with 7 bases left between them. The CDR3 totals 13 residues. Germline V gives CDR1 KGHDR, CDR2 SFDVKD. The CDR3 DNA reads TGTGCCACCAGTGATTCGAGGGTCTATGGCTACACCTTC. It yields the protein CATSDSRVYGYTF.

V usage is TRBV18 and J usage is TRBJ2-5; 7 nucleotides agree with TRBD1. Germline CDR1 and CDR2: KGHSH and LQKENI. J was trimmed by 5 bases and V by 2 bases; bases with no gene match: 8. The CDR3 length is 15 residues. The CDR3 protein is CASSPLRQGVETQYF. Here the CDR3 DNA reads TGTGCCAGCTCACCATTGCGACAGGGCGTGGAGACCCAGTACTTC.

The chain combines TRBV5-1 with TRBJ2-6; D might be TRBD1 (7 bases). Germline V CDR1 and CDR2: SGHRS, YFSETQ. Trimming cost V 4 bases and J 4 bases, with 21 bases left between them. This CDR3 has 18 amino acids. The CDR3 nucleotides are TGCGCCAGCAGCGGAGGGACAGCCATAGGATCCGGGGCCAACGTCCTGACTTTC. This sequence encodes CASSGGTAIGSGANVLTF. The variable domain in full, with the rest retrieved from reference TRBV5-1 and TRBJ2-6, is KAGVTQTPRYLIKTRGQQVTLSCSPISGHRSVSWYQQTPGQGLQFLFEYFSETQRNKGNFPGRFSGRQFSNSRSEMNVSTLELGDSALYLCASSGGTAIGSGANVLTFGAGSRLTVL.

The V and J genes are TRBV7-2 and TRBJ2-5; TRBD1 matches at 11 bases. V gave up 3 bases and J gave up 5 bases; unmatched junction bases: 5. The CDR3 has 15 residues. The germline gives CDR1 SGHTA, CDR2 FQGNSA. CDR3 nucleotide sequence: TGTGCCAGCAGCTTCGGACAGGGGGCATCGGAGACCCAGTACTTC. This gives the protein CASSFGQGASETQYF.

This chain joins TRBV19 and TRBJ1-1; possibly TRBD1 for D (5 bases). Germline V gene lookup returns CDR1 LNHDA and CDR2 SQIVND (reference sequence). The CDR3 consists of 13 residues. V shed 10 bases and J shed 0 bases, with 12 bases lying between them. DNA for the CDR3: TGTGCCACATCGGGGGTCATGAACACTGAAGCTTTCTTT. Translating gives CATSGVMNTEAFF. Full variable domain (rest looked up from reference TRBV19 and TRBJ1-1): DGGITQSPKYLFRKEGQNVTLSCEQNLNHDAMYWYRQDPGQGLRLIYYSQIVNDFQKGDIAEGYSVSREKKESFPLTVTSAQKNPTAFYLCATSGVMNTEAFFGQGTRLTVV.

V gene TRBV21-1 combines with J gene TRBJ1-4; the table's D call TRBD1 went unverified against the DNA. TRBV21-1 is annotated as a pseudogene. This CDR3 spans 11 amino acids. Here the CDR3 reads CASGQSEKLFF. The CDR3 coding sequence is TGTGCCAGCGGCCAATCTGAAAAACTGTTTTTT.

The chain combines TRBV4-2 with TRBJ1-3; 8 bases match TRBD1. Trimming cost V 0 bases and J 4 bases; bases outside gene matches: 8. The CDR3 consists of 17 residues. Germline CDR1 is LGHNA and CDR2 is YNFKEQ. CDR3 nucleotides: TGTGCCAGCAGCCAAGATTCGGCCAGGGGGCGGGGAAACACCATATATTTT. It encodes CASSQDSARGRGNTIYF.

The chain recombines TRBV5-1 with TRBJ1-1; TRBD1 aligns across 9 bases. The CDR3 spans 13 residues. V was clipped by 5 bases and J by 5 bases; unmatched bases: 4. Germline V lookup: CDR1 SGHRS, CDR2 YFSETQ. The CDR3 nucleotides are TGCGCCAGCAGTCCCGACAGGGGGACTGAAGCTTTCTTT. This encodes CASSPDRGTEAFF.

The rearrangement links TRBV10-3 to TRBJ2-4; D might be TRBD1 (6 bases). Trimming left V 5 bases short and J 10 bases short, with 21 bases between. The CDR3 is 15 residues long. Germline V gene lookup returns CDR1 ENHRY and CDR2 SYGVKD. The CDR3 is CAISTSGDPGAIQYF. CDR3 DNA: TGTGCCATCAGTACCTCAGGGGACCCAGGGGCAATTCAGTACTTC.

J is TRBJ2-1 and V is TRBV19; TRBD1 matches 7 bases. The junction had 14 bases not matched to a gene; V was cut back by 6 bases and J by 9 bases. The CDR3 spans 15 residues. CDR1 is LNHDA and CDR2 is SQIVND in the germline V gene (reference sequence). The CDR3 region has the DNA TGTGCCAGTAGATGGGGGTGGACAGGAGAGGGTGAGCAGTTCTTC. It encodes CASRWGWTGEGEQFF. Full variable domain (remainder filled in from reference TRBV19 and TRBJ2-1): DGGITQSPKYLFRKEGQNVTLSCEQNLNHDAMYWYRQDPGQGLRLIYYSQIVNDFQKGDIAEGYSVSREKKESFPLTVTSAQKNPTAFYLCASRWGWTGEGEQFFGPGTRLTVL.

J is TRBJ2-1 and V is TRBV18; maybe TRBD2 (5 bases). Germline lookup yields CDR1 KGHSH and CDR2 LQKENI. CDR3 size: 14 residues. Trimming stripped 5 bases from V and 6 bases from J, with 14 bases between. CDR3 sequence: CASSRSARGNEQFF. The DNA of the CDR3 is TGTGCCAGCTCAAGATCGGCCCGGGGCAATGAGCAGTTCTTC.

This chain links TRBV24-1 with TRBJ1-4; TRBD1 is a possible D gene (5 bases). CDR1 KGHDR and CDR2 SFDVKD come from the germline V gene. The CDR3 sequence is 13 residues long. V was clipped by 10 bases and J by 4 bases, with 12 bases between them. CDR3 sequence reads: CATFPGGNEKLFF. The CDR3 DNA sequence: TGTGCCACATTCCCCGGGGGTAATGAAAAACTGTTTTTT.

The CDR3 spells CASSPSTNYPEAFF. The CDR3 nucleotides read TGTGCCAGCAGCCCCAGCACAAACTATCCTGAAGCTTTCTTT. The V and J genes are TRBV11-2 and TRBJ1-1; no clear D. Germline-derived CDR1 and CDR2 are SGHAT and FQNNGV. CDR3 length equals 14 residues. V lost 5 bases, J lost 6 bases, and 16 bases lay in between. Full variable domain (remainder filled in from reference TRBV11-2 and TRBJ1-1): EAGVAQSPRYKIIEKRQSVAFWCNPISGHATLYWYQQILGQGPKLLIQFQNNGVVDDSQLPKDRFSAERLKGVDSTLKIQPAKLEDSAVYLCASSPSTNYPEAFFGQGTRLTVV.

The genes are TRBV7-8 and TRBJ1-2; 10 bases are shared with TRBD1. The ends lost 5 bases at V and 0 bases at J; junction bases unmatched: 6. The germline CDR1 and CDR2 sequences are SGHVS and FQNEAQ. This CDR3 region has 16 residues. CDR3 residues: CASSRAGTGANYGYTF. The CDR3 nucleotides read TGTGCCAGCAGCAGAGCCGGGACAGGGGCTAACTATGGCTACACCTTC.

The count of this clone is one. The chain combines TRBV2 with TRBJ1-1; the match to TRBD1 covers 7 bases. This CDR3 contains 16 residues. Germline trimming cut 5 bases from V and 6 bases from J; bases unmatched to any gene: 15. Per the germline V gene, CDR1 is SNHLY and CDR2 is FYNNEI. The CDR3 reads CASSPNRQGGRAEAFF. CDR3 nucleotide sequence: TGTGCCAGCAGTCCTAACAGACAGGGTGGTCGCGCTGAAGCTTTCTTT. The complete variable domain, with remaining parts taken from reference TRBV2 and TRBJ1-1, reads EPEVTQTPSHQVTQMGQEVILRCVPISNHLYFYWYRQILGQKVEFLVSFYNNEISEKSEIFDDQFSVERPDGSNFTLKIRSTKLEDSAMYFCASSPNRQGGRAEAFFGQGTRLTVV.

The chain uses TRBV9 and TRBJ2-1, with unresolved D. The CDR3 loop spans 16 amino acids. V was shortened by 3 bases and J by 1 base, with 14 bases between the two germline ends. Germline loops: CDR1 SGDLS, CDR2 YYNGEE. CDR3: CASSGHVARSYNEQFF. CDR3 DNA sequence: TGTGCCAGCAGCGGACATGTGGCACGGTCCTACAATGAGCAGTTCTTC.

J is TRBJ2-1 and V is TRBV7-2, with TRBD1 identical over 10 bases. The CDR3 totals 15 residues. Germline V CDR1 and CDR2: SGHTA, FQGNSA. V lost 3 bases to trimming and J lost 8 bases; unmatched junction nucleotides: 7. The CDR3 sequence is CASSFGQGDGDEQFF. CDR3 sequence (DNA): TGTGCCAGCAGCTTTGGACAGGGGGACGGGGATGAGCAGTTCTTC. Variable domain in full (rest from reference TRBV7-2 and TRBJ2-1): GAGVSQSPSNKVTEKGKDVELRCDPISGHTALYWYRQSLGQGLEFLIYFQGNSAPDKSGLPSDRFSAERTGGSVSTLTIQRTQQEDSAVYLCASSFGQGDGDEQFFGPGTRLTVL.